The rows below give T cell receptor beta chains drawn from one sample of a study of T cell responses to AZD1222 COVID-19 vaccine. The table came from immunoSEQ multiplex PCR; TCRdb's copy has only in-frame clones and leaves some out. This sample has around 50,000 clones, with roughly 85% found just once. The specimen comprised peripheral blood, sampled 28 days after the second AZD1222 dose. The source of these receptors is an adult who received the AZD1222 COVID-19 vaccine. Both conserved end residues are trimmed from each CDR3. Size is omitted from some rows. Given values are once, few, many or a class for expanded clones.

TRBV2	-	TRBJ1-1	ASEDSHTEAF
TRBV5-5	-	TRBJ2-3	ASSYPRGDTDTQY
TRBV28	-	TRBJ2-1	ASSSGQPNEQF
TRBV27	-	TRBJ2-5	ASSPGRGRNQETQY
TRBV30	few	TRBJ1-2	ARTGQGPTNYGYT
TRBV11-2	-	TRBJ1-1	ASTRDTNFAEAF
TRBV4-1	once	TRBJ2-7	ASSQVTPGAQSEQY
TRBV11-2	-	TRBJ1-6	ASSFETGKNSPLH
TRBV10-3	-	TRBJ2-2	AISLAGGANTGELF
TRBV5-1	-	TRBJ2-1	ASSLEGGSIDEQF
TRBV29-1	-	TRBJ2-1	SANSGTGYNEQF
TRBV28	-	TRBJ2-7	ASTPSPVYEQY
TRBV24-1	-	TRBJ1-1	ATSDSGQGLSEAF
TRBV27	-	TRBJ1-5	ASKSEGVSNQPQH
TRBV24-1	-	TRBJ2-3	ATSDLGRVATPDSTDTQY
TRBV12-5	-	TRBJ1-1	ASGPLGTEAF
TRBV28	-	TRBJ1-2	ASSSHSRQVYGYT
TRBV11-2	-	TRBJ1-1	ASSPGVPEAF
TRBV24-1	-	TRBJ2-1	ATSDRDRGAYNEQF
TRBV10-3	-	TRBJ2-5	AISEPTGGSQETQY
TRBV10-3	-	TRBJ2-3	AISGTSGSSSTDTQY
TRBV7-2	-	TRBJ2-1	ASSSRQTYNEQF
TRBV28	-	TRBJ2-5	ASSPGLRETQY
TRBV9	-	TRBJ2-5	ASSGRLQETQY
TRBV18	once	TRBJ1-3	ASSPKGLAGNTIY
TRBV6-5	-	TRBJ2-1	ASSIRVSNYNEQF
TRBV18	-	TRBJ2-2	ASSPPGNTGELF
TRBV7-3	-	TRBJ2-2	ASSYAPEGTGELF
TRBV7-2	-	TRBJ1-1	ASSLAQNTEAF
TRBV28	-	TRBJ2-6	ATQSSLALGGANVLT
TRBV14	-	TRBJ1-2	ASSPIGGARYGYT
TRBV6-5	once	TRBJ1-2	ASSSTSGYT
TRBV11-2	-	TRBJ1-5	ASSLVGRSQPQH
TRBV10-2	few	TRBJ2-2	ASSGVGIGELF
TRBV6-1	few	TRBJ2-7	ASSDRWSSYEQY
TRBV10-3	-	TRBJ2-2	AIRTSRTDTGELF
TRBV10-3	-	TRBJ2-5	AISWEDSGGPQETQY
TRBV18	once	TRBJ1-5	ASSPGQPRDQPQH
TRBV6-1	once	TRBJ2-7	ASSEGWLAGAGYSLEQY
TRBV6-5	-	TRBJ1-5	ASRRTGRNQPQH
TRBV5-1	-	TRBJ2-6	ASSRQGGETGANVLT